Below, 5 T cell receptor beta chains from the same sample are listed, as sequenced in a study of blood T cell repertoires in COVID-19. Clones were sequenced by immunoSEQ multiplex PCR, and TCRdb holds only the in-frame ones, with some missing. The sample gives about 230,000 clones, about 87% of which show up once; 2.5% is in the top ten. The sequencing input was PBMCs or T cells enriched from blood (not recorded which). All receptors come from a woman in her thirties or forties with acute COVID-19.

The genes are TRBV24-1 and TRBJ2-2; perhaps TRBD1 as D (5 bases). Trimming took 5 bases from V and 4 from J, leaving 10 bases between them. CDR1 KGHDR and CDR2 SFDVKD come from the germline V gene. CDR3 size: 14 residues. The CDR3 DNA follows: TGTGCCACCAGTGGCAGGGCGGCCACCGGGGAGCTGTTTTTT. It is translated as CATSGRAATGELFF.

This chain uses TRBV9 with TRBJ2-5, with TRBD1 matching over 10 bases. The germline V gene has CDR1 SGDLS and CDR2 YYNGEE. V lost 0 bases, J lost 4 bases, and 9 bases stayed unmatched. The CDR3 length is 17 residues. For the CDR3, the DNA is TGTGCCAGCAGCGTAGGGCCGGGACAGGGGATAGGAGAGACCCAGTACTTC. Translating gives CASSVGPGQGIGETQYF.

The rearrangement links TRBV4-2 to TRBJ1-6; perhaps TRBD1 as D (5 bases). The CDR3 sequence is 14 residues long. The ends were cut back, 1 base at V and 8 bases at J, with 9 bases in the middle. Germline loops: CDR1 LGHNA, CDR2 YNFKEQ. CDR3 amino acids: CASSQGQIDSPLHF. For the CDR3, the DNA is TGTGCCAGCAGCCAAGGACAGATAGATTCACCCCTCCACTTT.

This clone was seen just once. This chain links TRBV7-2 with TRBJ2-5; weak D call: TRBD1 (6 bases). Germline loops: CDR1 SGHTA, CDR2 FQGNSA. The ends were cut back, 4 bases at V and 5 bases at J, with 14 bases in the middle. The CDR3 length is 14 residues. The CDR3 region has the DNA TGTGCCAGCAGCTCGACCAGGGGTTTGGAGACCCAGTACTTC. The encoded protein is CASSSTRGLETQYF.

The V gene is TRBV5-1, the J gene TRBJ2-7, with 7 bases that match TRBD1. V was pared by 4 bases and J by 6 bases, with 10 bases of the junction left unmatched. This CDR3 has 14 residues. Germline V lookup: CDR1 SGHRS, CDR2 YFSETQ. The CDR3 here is CASSRGQVQGEQYF. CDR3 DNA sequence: TGCGCCAGCAGCAGAGGACAGGTCCAAGGCGAGCAGTACTTC.